The next 27 T cell receptor beta chains were all read from a single sample in a study of T cells in Graves' hyperthyroidism and ophthalmopathy. Researchers amplified the TCR beta CDR3 regions from RNA transcripts. HTBI primers were employed in a first-round RT-PCR of the TCR CDR3. TCRdb redid the calling of the multiplex PCR reads with MiXCR, one entry per CDR3 protein. Here the sample spans about 460,000 distinct CDR3 sequences, 20% to 25% being singletons. The source material was blood. The receptors derive from a woman in her 70s with Graves' ophthalmopathy.

The table lists this clonotype with a few counts. The chain combines TRBV6-1 with TRBJ2-7; D may be TRBD2 (7 bases). Germline V gene sequence: CDR1 MNHNS, CDR2 SASEGT. Trimming shortened V by 1 base and J by 0 bases, and 13 bases separated the two germline ends. There are 16 residues in the CDR3. The chain's CDR3 is CASSEGGGQFSYEQYF. Written as DNA, the CDR3 is TGTGCCAGCAGTGAAGGCGGGGGCCAGTTCTCCTACGAGCAGTACTTC.

This clonotype was counted ten times or more. The chain couples TRBV7-8 to TRBJ1-6; 11 bases are shared with TRBD1. The V segment lost 6 bases and the J segment 4 bases; nucleotides outside the gene matches: 11. Germline CDR1 and CDR2: SGHVS and FQNEAQ. This CDR3 comprises 18 residues. CDR3 DNA sequence: TGTGCCAGCAGTAGAGGACAGGGGGCAATTGGTTATAATTCACCCCTCCACTTT. Its protein is CASSRGQGAIGYNSPLHF.

This clonotype has only a few counts. This sequence joins TRBV24-1 and TRBJ1-5; 7 nucleotides agree with TRBD1. The V gene's germline CDR1 is KGHDR and CDR2 SFDVKD. The trim removed 4 bases at V and 9 bases at J, leaving 8 bases unmatched. The length of the CDR3 is 14 residues. The CDR3 bases are TGTGCCACCAGTGACCAGGGGGGACCTAGGCCCCAGCATTTT. Translating it yields CATSDQGGPRPQHF.

The CDR3 sequence: CASSFSTRAMNTEAFF. The CDR3 DNA is TGCGCCAGCAGCTTCTCAACGCGGGCTATGAACACTGAAGCTTTCTTT. V usage is TRBV5-1 and J usage is TRBJ1-1; D uncertain. Trimming stripped 2 bases from V and 0 bases from J, with 14 bases between. Germline CDR1 reads SGHRS; CDR2 reads YFSETQ. The length of the CDR3 is 16 residues.

The chain joins TRBV15 to TRBJ2-3, with TRBD2 matching 7 bases. The CDR3 is 14 residues long. V lost 6 bases and J lost 2; bases outside the gene matches: 5. The germline gives CDR1 LNHNV, CDR2 YYDKDF (reference sequence). CDR3 DNA sequence: TGTGCCACCAGTGGAGCGGGATACACAGATACGCAGTATTTT. Translation: CATSGAGYTDTQYF.

CDR3 DNA: TGTGCCAGTCTCCCCGACGGATACACTGAAGCTTTCTTT. Translation gives CASLPDGYTEAFF. The chain joins TRBV3-1 to TRBJ1-1, with D uncertain. The length of the CDR3 is 13 residues. Germline V lookup: CDR1 LGHDT, CDR2 YNNKEL (reference sequence). V lost 9 bases and J lost 3, with 14 bases in between.

The chain couples TRBV19 to TRBJ2-1; 13 nucleotides align to TRBD2. CDR1 is LNHDA and CDR2 is SQIVND in the germline V gene (reference sequence). The ends lost 5 bases at V and 12 bases at J; junction bases unmatched: 10. The CDR3 covers 15 residues. The CDR3 protein is CASSSGLAGVSGQFF. DNA of the CDR3: TGTGCCAGTAGTTCCGGACTAGCGGGAGTCTCGGGGCAGTTCTTC.

This sequence joins TRBV9 and TRBJ2-2, with no clear D. Trimming pared 3 bases from V and 8 bases from J, leaving 8 bases between. Germline V gene data show CDR1 as SGDLS and CDR2 as YYNGEE. The CDR3 runs 12 residues. The CDR3 region is CASSATQGELFF. Written as DNA, the CDR3 is TGTGCCAGCAGCGCGACCCAGGGGGAGCTGTTTTTT.

In its sample, this clonotype was seen once. A read error may explain this, as a much larger clone is one base away. The V and J genes are TRBV2 and TRBJ2-5; D not resolved. Germline-derived CDR1 and CDR2 are SNHLY and FYNNEI. This CDR3 is 14 amino acids long. DNA of the CDR3: TGTCCCAGCAGACACCCACTCACAAAAGAGACCCAGTACTTC. Translation gives CPSRHPLTKETQYF.

This clonotype was found a few times. The chain carries TRBV5-8 and TRBJ2-1; 10 bases align to TRBD2. The CDR3 is 17 residues long. Germline V gene data show CDR1 as SGHTS and CDR2 as YDEGEE. V gave up 1 base and J gave up 3 bases; unmatched junction bases: 7. For the CDR3, the DNA is TGTGCCAGCAGCTTGCTAGTACTAGCGGGATTCTACAATGAGCAGTTCTTC. Protein: CASSLLVLAGFYNEQFF. Variable domain in full (rest from reference TRBV5-8 and TRBJ2-1): EAGVTQSPTHLIKTRGQQATLRCSPISGHTSVYWYQQALGLGLQFLLWYDEGEERNRGNFPPRFSGRQFPNYSSELNVNALELEDSALYLCASSLLVLAGFYNEQFFGPGTRLTVL.

This clonotype was observed a handful of times. The V call is TRBV10-3, the J call TRBJ1-5; 7 bases match TRBD1. The germline gives CDR1 ENHRY, CDR2 SYGVKD. V lost 6 bases, J lost 7 bases, and 6 bases stayed unmatched. The CDR3 is made up of 13 amino acids. DNA of the CDR3: TGTGCCATCAGGGACACAGGGGAGCAGCCCCAGCATTTT. Translating it yields CAIRDTGEQPQHF.

The rearrangement uses TRBV29-1 and TRBJ2-5; D is possibly TRBD2 (5 bases). Germline V gene lookup returns CDR1 SQVTM and CDR2 ANQGSEA. V shed 4 bases and J shed 9 bases, with 18 bases lying between them. This CDR3 has 13 residues. CDR3 sequence reads: CSVGIPPNGAQYF. The CDR3 region has the DNA TGCAGCGTTGGAATTCCCCCCAACGGGGCCCAGTACTTC.

This clonotype showed up many times. The chain employs TRBV7-2 and TRBJ1-5; D ambiguous. With 1 base removed from V and 4 bases from J, the gap between germline ends came to 11 bases. CDR3 size: 15 residues. CDR1 and CDR2 from the germline V gene are SGHTA and FQGNSA. The CDR3 loop is CASSLGHDGNQPQHF. CDR3 nucleotides: TGTGCCAGCAGCTTAGGACATGACGGGAATCAGCCCCAGCATTTT.

The V and J genes are TRBV27 and TRBJ2-2; D might be TRBD2 (6 bases). Germline assignment: CDR1 MNHEY and CDR2 SMNVEV (reference sequence). V lost 4 bases, J lost 6 bases, and 9 bases lay in between. CDR3 length: 13 amino acids. CDR3 sequence: CASSSPGAGELFF. The CDR3 DNA sequence: TGTGCCAGCAGTTCCCCGGGGGCCGGGGAGCTGTTTTTT.

V and J are TRBV18 and TRBJ1-3, with D hard to call. Trimming took off 1 base at V and 0 bases at J, with 7 bases between the two ends. Germline-derived CDR1 and CDR2 are KGHSH and LQKENI. CDR3 size: 15 residues. CDR3: CASSPQQSSGNTIYF. The CDR3 DNA follows: TGTGCCAGCTCACCACAACAGAGCTCTGGAAACACCATATATTTT. Based on the CDR3 plus reference TRBV18 and TRBJ1-3, the full variable domain is NAGVMQNPRHLVRRRGQEARLRCSPMKGHSHVYWYRQLPEEGLKFMVYLQKENIIDESGMPKERFSAEFPKEGPSILRIQQVVRGDSAAYFCASSPQQSSGNTIYFGEGSWLTVV.

This clonotype was picked up many times. The V gene is TRBV20-1, the J gene TRBJ2-7, with TRBD1 matching over 11 bases. Germline V CDR1 and CDR2: DFQATT, SNEGSKA (reference sequence). The CDR3 has 15 residues. Trimming at V came to 2 bases and at J to 0 bases, leaving 3 bases not matched to a gene. The chain's CDR3 is CSARRDRGISYEQYF. The CDR3 DNA reads as TGCAGTGCTAGAAGGGACAGGGGGATCTCCTACGAGCAGTACTTC.

This clonotype was detected ten times or more. This sequence joins TRBV6-1 and TRBJ1-1; D gene unclear. V dropped 5 bases and J dropped 3 bases, with 10 bases sitting between them. There are 13 residues in the CDR3. Germline values: CDR1 MNHNS, CDR2 SASEGT. Here the CDR3 reads CASSFRLDTEAFF. DNA of the CDR3: TGTGCCAGCAGTTTCCGATTGGACACTGAAGCTTTCTTT.

At least ten counts were recorded for this clonotype. V is TRBV2 and J is TRBJ2-3; the match to TRBD2 covers 8 bases. Germline V gene sequence: CDR1 SNHLY, CDR2 FYNNEI. Trimming removed 6 bases from V and 1 base from J; junction bases left unmatched: 9. CDR3 length equals 16 residues. This chain's CDR3 is CASRGTRGFGTDTQYF. For the CDR3, the DNA is TGTGCCAGCAGGGGGACTAGGGGGTTTGGCACAGATACGCAGTATTTT.

This clonotype has only a few counts. V gene TRBV20-1 combines with J gene TRBJ2-7; D gene uncertain. The CDR3 spans 14 residues. Germline V CDR1 and CDR2: DFQATT, SNEGSKA (reference sequence). With 3 bases removed from V and 5 bases from J, the gap between germline ends came to 17 bases. Here the CDR3 reads CSAREYPSAHEQYF. CDR3 nucleotides: TGCAGTGCTAGGGAATATCCCTCCGCCCACGAGCAGTACTTC.

At least ten counts were recorded for this clonotype. The chain couples TRBV11-2 to TRBJ1-5; 7 bases match TRBD1. The CDR3 extends over 16 amino acids. Germline CDR1 reads SGHAT; CDR2 reads FQNNGV. J gave up 6 bases and V 2 bases, and 10 bases lay outside the gene matches. CDR3 sequence reads: CASSLSRDRRIQPQHF. CDR3 DNA: TGTGCCAGCAGCTTAAGCCGGGACAGAAGAATTCAGCCCCAGCATTTT.

This chain links TRBV6-1 with TRBJ2-7, with D unclear. V shed 6 bases and J shed 5 bases, with 20 bases lying between them. This CDR3 comprises 15 residues. Germline V lookup: CDR1 MNHNS, CDR2 SASEGT. DNA for the CDR3: TGTGCCAGCAGCCCCCTTGGACGGCTCGAGAACGAGCAGTACTTC. It translates to CASSPLGRLENEQYF.

Only a few counts were recorded for this clonotype. V and J are TRBV7-2 and TRBJ2-1, with 8 positions matching TRBD1. Germline CDR1 reads SGHTA; CDR2 reads FQGNSA. With 4 bases clipped from V and 4 bases from J, the junction kept 6 bases outside the gene matches. The CDR3 loop spans 15 amino acids. CDR3: CASSSPGQAYNEQFF. The CDR3 DNA follows: TGTGCCAGCAGCTCCCCGGGACAGGCTTACAATGAGCAGTTCTTC. Supplemented by reference TRBV7-2 and TRBJ2-1, the full variable domain reads GAGVSQSPSNKVTEKGKDVELRCDPISGHTALYWYRQSLGQGLEFLIYFQGNSAPDKSGLPSDRFSAERTGGSVSTLTIQRTQQEDSAVYLCASSSPGQAYNEQFFGPGTRLTVL.

V is TRBV7-8 and J is TRBJ1-4; D is uncertain. This CDR3 comprises 15 residues. The V end lost 8 bases, the J end lost 3 bases, and 16 bases lay between the germline ends. CDR1 and CDR2 (germline): SGHVS, FQNEAQ. The CDR3 sequence: CASRSEGGSNEKLFF. For the CDR3, the DNA is TGTGCCAGCCGGTCGGAGGGTGGTTCTAATGAAAAACTGTTTTTT.

V usage is TRBV7-2 and J usage is TRBJ2-7, with D perhaps given as TRBD1 or TRBD2 (5 bases each). Germline assignment: CDR1 SGHTA and CDR2 FQGNSA. V was cut by 2 bases and J by 0 bases, with 11 bases left in between. The CDR3 length is 15 residues. The CDR3 is CASSLFGGISYEQYF. The CDR3 DNA follows: TGTGCCAGCAGCTTATTTGGGGGAATCTCCTACGAGCAGTACTTC.

The V and J genes are TRBV19 and TRBJ2-2; the match to TRBD2 covers 8 bases. This CDR3 has 17 amino acids. V shed 3 bases and J 1 base; nucleotides not matched to a gene: 7. Germline lookup yields CDR1 LNHDA and CDR2 SQIVND (reference sequence). The CDR3 loop reads CASSMGAGGLNTGELFF. The CDR3 bases are TGTGCCAGTAGTATGGGGGCGGGAGGCCTGAACACCGGGGAGCTGTTTTTT.

There are a few counts of this clonotype. This chain connects TRBV6-2 or TRBV6-3 to TRBJ2-2; 9 positions agree with TRBD1. V shed 1 base, J shed 5 bases, and the junction held 8 bases outside the gene matches. Germline loops: CDR1 MNHEY, CDR2 SVGEGT. The CDR3 totals 17 residues. The CDR3 sequence is CASSYLPGQGSTGELFF. CDR3 sequence (DNA): TGTGCCAGCAGTTACTTGCCGGGACAGGGCTCAACCGGGGAGCTGTTTTTT.

The genes are TRBV3-1 and TRBJ2-1; 14 bases are a match to TRBD2. Germline-derived CDR1 and CDR2 are LGHDT and YNNKEL (reference sequence). The CDR3 covers 17 residues. J lost 7 bases, V lost 0 bases, and 5 bases had no gene match. The CDR3 loop is CASSQDRGTSGSNEQFF. DNA of the CDR3: TGTGCCAGCAGCCAAGATCGAGGGACTAGCGGGAGTAATGAGCAGTTCTTC.